A selection of T cell receptor beta chains follows, all from one sample in a study of cytomegalovirus exposure and HLA in healthy donors. Clones were read by immunoSEQ multiplex PCR, and TCRdb kept only the in-frame ones, dropping some. The data show roughly 140,000 clones, around three fifths seen once. Sequences were obtained from PBMCs. These receptors all stem from a woman aged 25 to 39 in good health and CMV-seropositive. Each CDR3 is given with its conserved first and last residue. The D gene is left open where the match is weak. Clone size is stated in some rows and not others, as once, few, many or a class when expanded.

v_call	j_call	clone_size	d_call	cdr3_aa	cdr3_nt
TRBV2	TRBJ2-5	-	-	CASSEWQVQETQYF	TGTGCCAGCAGTGAATGGCAGGTACAAGAGACCCAGTACTTC
TRBV7-9	TRBJ1-5	-	-	CASSLGRVGNQPQHF	TGTGCCAGCAGCTTAGGCAGGGTGGGCAATCAGCCCCAGCATTTT
TRBV7-2	TRBJ2-2	-	-	CASSRWALSPGELFF	TGTGCCAGCAGCCGATGGGCCCTGAGCCCCGGGGAGCTGTTTTTT
TRBV5-1	TRBJ2-3	-	TRBD1	CASSPDRVEDTQYF	TGCGCCAGCAGCCCGGACAGGGTGGAAGATACGCAGTATTTT
TRBV4-2	TRBJ2-2	-	-	CASSQYPGDNTGELFF	TGTGCCAGCAGCCAATACCCGGGGGATAACACCGGGGAGCTGTTTTTT
TRBV5-1	TRBJ2-6	once	TRBD1	CASSGRTGSSGANVLTF	TGCGCCAGCAGCGGCCGGACAGGGAGCTCTGGGGCCAACGTCCTGACTTTC
TRBV6-5	TRBJ1-2	-	TRBD1	CASSLEGGTSGYTF	TGTGCTAGCAGCCTCGAAGGGGGCACCTCAGGCTACACCTTC
TRBV7-9	TRBJ2-3	-	TRBD2	CASSISGGASTDTQYF	TGTGCCAGCAGCATAAGCGGGGGAGCCAGCACAGATACGCAGTATTTT
TRBV19	TRBJ2-1	-	TRBD2	CASSWAGGPNEQFF	TGTGCCAGTAGCTGGGCGGGAGGGCCCAATGAGCAGTTCTTC
TRBV5-7	TRBJ2-7	-	TRBD2	CASSLGTSGSSEQYF	TGTGCCAGCAGCTTGGGGACTAGCGGGAGTTCCGAGCAGTACTTC
TRBV9	TRBJ1-5	few	-	CASSVGQFNQPQHF	TGTGCCAGCAGCGTAGGACAGTTCAATCAGCCCCAGCATTTT
TRBV5-4	TRBJ1-4	-	TRBD1	CASSLGAGGASKLFF	TGTGCCAGCAGCTTGGGTGCAGGGGGCGCGTCAAAACTGTTTTTT
TRBV30	TRBJ1-1	-	TRBD1	CAWGTGSTEAFF	TGTGCCTGGGGGACAGGGAGCACTGAAGCTTTCTTT
TRBV27	TRBJ1-2	-	-	CASSLSTGGYGYTF	TGTGCCAGCAGTTTATCGACCGGAGGCTATGGCTACACCTTC
TRBV6-1	TRBJ1-4	few	-	CASSEGANEKLFF	TGTGCCAGCAGTGAAGGGGCCAATGAAAAACTGTTTTTT
TRBV6-5	TRBJ2-1	-	TRBD2	CASRTGTSGSNEQFF	TGTGCCAGCAGAACCGGGACTAGCGGTTCCAATGAGCAGTTCTTC
TRBV5-1	TRBJ2-1	few	-	CASTLSRGNEQFF	TGCGCCAGCACCCTATCCCGGGGCAATGAGCAGTTCTTC
TRBV5-1	TRBJ1-1	-	TRBD1	CASTQGGAEAFF	TGCGCCAGCACACAGGGGGGGGCTGAAGCTTTCTTT
TRBV7-8	TRBJ1-5	-	-	CASSLGQAFNQPQHF	TGTGCCAGCAGCTTAGGACAGGCCTTCAATCAGCCCCAGCATTTT
TRBV2	TRBJ2-6	once	-	CASTARLVSGANVLTF	TGTGCCAGCACCGCGAGGTTAGTCTCCGGGGCCAACGTCCTGACTTTC
TRBV5-1	TRBJ1-3	-	-	CASSRELSGNTIYF	TGCGCCAGCAGCAGAGAACTCTCTGGAAACACCATATATTTT
TRBV9	TRBJ1-2	-	-	CASSVEPGSGYTF	TGTGCCAGCAGCGTAGAGCCAGGTTCTGGCTACACCTTC
TRBV10-2	TRBJ2-1	-	TRBD2	CASRGTSAEQFF	TGCGCCAGCAGGGGGACTAGCGCTGAGCAGTTCTTC
TRBV9	TRBJ1-1	once	-	CASSVGAPRTHTEAFF	TGTGCCAGCAGCGTAGGGGCCCCACGAACCCACACTGAAGCTTTCTTT
TRBV27	TRBJ1-2	-	-	CASRPGHPIYGYTF	TGTGCCAGCCGCCCGGGACACCCCATCTATGGCTACACCTTC
TRBV4-1	TRBJ2-2	-	TRBD2	CASSHMGLASAGELFF	TGCGCCAGCAGCCACATGGGACTAGCGAGCGCCGGGGAGCTGTTTTTT
TRBV6-1	TRBJ2-5	few	-	CASSGPPGLFGETQYF	TGTGCCAGCAGTGGTCCTCCGGGACTGTTTGGTGAGACCCAGTACTTC
TRBV27	TRBJ1-6	-	-	CASSLGLGTGIFNSPLHF	TGTGCCAGCTCGTTGGGGTTGGGCACAGGGATATTTAATTCACCCCTCCACTTT
TRBV10-3	TRBJ2-5	-	TRBD1	CAIRRQGVIETQYF	TGTGCCATCAGGAGACAGGGTGTTATAGAGACCCAGTACTTC
TRBV5-6	TRBJ1-6	once	-	CASSLGAPYNSPLHF	TGTGCCAGCAGCTTGGGGGCCCCGTATAATTCACCCCTCCACTTT
TRBV19	TRBJ1-1	-	-	CASNTNHPGATEAFF	TGTGCCAGTAATACAAACCACCCAGGGGCCACTGAAGCTTTCTTT
TRBV7-9	TRBJ1-5	few	-	CASSLEGNNQPQHF	TGTGCCAGCAGCTTAGAGGGGAACAATCAGCCCCAGCATTTT
TRBV7-8	TRBJ1-6	-	-	CASSLGFSDRSIGSPLHF	TGTGCCAGCAGCTTAGGGTTTAGCGACAGGTCGATAGGTTCACCCCTCCACTTT